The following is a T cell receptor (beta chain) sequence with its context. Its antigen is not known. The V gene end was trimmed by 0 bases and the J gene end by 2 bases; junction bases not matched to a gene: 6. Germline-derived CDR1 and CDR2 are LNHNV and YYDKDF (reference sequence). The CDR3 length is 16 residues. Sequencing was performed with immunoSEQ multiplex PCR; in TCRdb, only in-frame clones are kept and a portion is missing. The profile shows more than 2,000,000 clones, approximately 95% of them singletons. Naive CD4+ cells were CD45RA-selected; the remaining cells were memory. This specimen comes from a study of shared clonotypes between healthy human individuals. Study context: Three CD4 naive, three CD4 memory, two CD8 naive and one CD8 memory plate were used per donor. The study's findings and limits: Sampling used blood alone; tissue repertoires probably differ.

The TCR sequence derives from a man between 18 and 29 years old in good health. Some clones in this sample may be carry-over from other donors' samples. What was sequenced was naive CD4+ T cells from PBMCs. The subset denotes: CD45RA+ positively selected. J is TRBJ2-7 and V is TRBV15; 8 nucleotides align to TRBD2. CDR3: CATSRDGAGGAYEQYF. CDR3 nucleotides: TGTGCCACCAGCAGAGATGGGGCGGGAGGAGCCTACGAGCAGTACTTC.